One and the same sample provided the 32 T cell receptor beta chains below, sequenced in a study of cytomegalovirus exposure and HLA in healthy donors. The PCR contained 60 Vbeta and 13 Jbeta primers. TCRdb's table, derived via immunoSEQ multiplex PCR, lists solely in-frame clones and lacks some. In the table there are over 100,000 clones, 55% to 65% of which are singletons. The sample comprised PBMCs. These receptors came from a man in his forties in good health and CMV-seropositive.

This chain connects TRBV4-2 to TRBJ1-1; tentative D call: TRBD1 (5 bases). Germline assignment: CDR1 LGHNA and CDR2 YNFKEQ. The length of the CDR3 is 15 residues. The V and J ends lost 4 bases and 1 base respectively, with 13 bases between them. CDR3 residues: CASSRVGRGNTEAFF. The CDR3 DNA follows: TGTGCCAGCAGCCGCGTGGGGCGGGGGAACACTGAAGCTTTCTTT.

This chain links TRBV2 with TRBJ2-7; 8 nucleotides match TRBD1. CDR3 length: 15 amino acids. V was pared by 6 bases and J by 3 bases, with 10 bases of the junction left unmatched. Germline CDR1 SNHLY, CDR2 FYNNEI. The CDR3 DNA is TGTGCCAGCAGGGTTGGACAGGGCAGCATCTACGAGCAGTACTTC. This encodes CASRVGQGSIYEQYF.

This rearrangement joins TRBV7-9 to TRBJ1-4, with no clear D. The germline CDR1 and CDR2 sequences are SEHNR and FQNEAQ (reference sequence). The CDR3 has 13 amino acids. The V end was cut by 3 bases, the J end by 7 bases, with 9 bases between. In DNA, the CDR3 is TGTGCCAGCAGCTTCTCGTCGGTTGAAAAACTGTTTTTT. Translated, it gives CASSFSSVEKLFF.

The V gene is TRBV7-3, the J gene TRBJ1-1; TRBD1 agrees at 9 bases. Losses at the gene ends were 9 bases for V and 4 bases for J; bases not matched to a gene: 6. This CDR3 comprises 13 residues. Germline CDR1 is SGHTA and CDR2 is FQGTGA. CDR3 bases: TGTGCCAGTAGTGGACAGGGGCTCACTGAAGCTTTCTTT. Protein: CASSGQGLTEAFF.

The CDR3 DNA is TGTGCCAGCAGTTCATTTCAGTATGGCTACACCTTC. Protein: CASSSFQYGYTF. The genes are TRBV28 and TRBJ1-2; no reliable D call. CDR1 and CDR2 (germline): MDHEN, SYDVKM. V lost 4 bases and J 5 bases, leaving 8 bases between the germline ends. The CDR3 runs 12 residues.

V gene TRBV19 combines with J gene TRBJ1-2; a possible D gene is TRBD1 (6 bases). The germline V gene encodes CDR1 LNHDA and CDR2 SQIVND (reference sequence). The ends were cut back, 1 base at V and 8 bases at J, with 14 bases in the middle. This CDR3 comprises 14 residues. The CDR3 is CASSIGSTGTGYTF. DNA for the CDR3: TGTGCCAGTAGTATAGGATCCACAGGGACCGGCTACACCTTC.

V usage is TRBV7-2 and J usage is TRBJ2-1; D may be TRBD2 (6 bases). From germline, CDR1 is SGHTA and CDR2 FQGNSA. CDR3 length equals 15 residues. Trimming cost V 2 bases and J 2 bases, with 10 bases left between them. CDR3 in amino acids: CASSLPGDAYNEQFF. The CDR3 DNA follows: TGTGCCAGCAGCTTACCGGGAGACGCCTACAATGAGCAGTTCTTC.

CDR3 nucleotide sequence: TGCGCCAGCAGAGAGGCTAGCGGGGGGGCATATGAGCAGTTCTTC. Protein product: CASREASGGAYEQFF. The rearrangement joins TRBV5-1 to TRBJ2-1; TRBD2 matches at 12 bases. V gave up 5 bases and J gave up 8 bases; unmatched junction bases: 8. Per germline, CDR1 SGHRS and CDR2 YFSETQ. This CDR3 has 15 residues.

The chain recombines TRBV4-2 with TRBJ2-1; a weak D match, TRBD1 (7 bases). This CDR3 spans 19 amino acids. V was shortened by 2 bases and J by 0 bases, with 20 bases between the two germline ends. From germline, CDR1 is LGHNA and CDR2 YNFKEQ. The CDR3 DNA sequence: TGTGCCAGCAGCCAAAGAAGGGGGCCTAGCGTTTACTCCTACAATGAGCAGTTCTTC. This translates into CASSQRRGPSVYSYNEQFF.

There are a few counts of this clone. The chain couples TRBV7-2 to TRBJ2-2, with 8 bases matching TRBD1. Germline loops: CDR1 SGHTA, CDR2 FQGNSA. V dropped 4 bases and J dropped 7; count of bases not matched to a gene: 5. The CDR3 is 14 amino acids. The CDR3 protein is CASSYGQGDGELFF. CDR3 coding DNA: TGTGCCAGCAGCTACGGACAGGGTGACGGGGAGCTGTTTTTT. The complete variable domain, with remaining parts taken from reference TRBV7-2 and TRBJ2-2, reads GAGVSQSPSNKVTEKGKDVELRCDPISGHTALYWYRQSLGQGLEFLIYFQGNSAPDKSGLPSDRFSAERTGGSVSTLTIQRTQQEDSAVYLCASSYGQGDGELFFGEGSRLTVL.

This clone was counted between two and nine times. The chain is built from TRBV27 and TRBJ2-3, with D perhaps TRBD2 (5 bases). The CDR3 is 13 amino acids. CDR1 and CDR2 (germline): MNHEY, SMNVEV (reference sequence). V dropped 2 bases and J dropped 4 bases, with 7 bases sitting between them. In DNA, the CDR3 is TGTGCCAGCAGTTTAAAGGGAGCAGATACGCAGTATTTT. The encoded protein is CASSLKGADTQYF.

The chain links TRBV2 to TRBJ2-5; tentatively, D is TRBD1 (6 bases). This CDR3 has 15 amino acids. Looked up from germline, CDR1 is SNHLY and CDR2 is FYNNEI. Trimming left V 8 bases short and J 4 bases short, with 20 bases between. CDR3 DNA: TGTGCCAGCCTGTGGACCCGATCAGGGGCAGAGACCCAGTACTTC. Translating gives CASLWTRSGAETQYF.

The table lists this clone with a few counts. The chain carries TRBV7-7 and TRBJ2-7, with a tentative D call TRBD1 (5 bases). The germline gives CDR1 SSHAT, CDR2 FNYEAQ (reference sequence). Between the trimmed V and J ends, which lost 4 bases and 7 bases, there was a span of 14 bases. The CDR3 sequence is 13 residues long. The CDR3 loop is CASSSSGLGEQYF. The CDR3 bases are TGTGCCAGCAGCTCCTCAGGGTTGGGAGAGCAGTACTTC.

The CDR3 DNA is TGTGCCAGCAGCGGCGGGGGGAGGGCTTACAATGAGCAGTTCTTC. It yields the protein CASSGGGRAYNEQFF. The chain has TRBV7-9 and TRBJ2-1; TRBD2 agrees at 8 bases. The CDR3 extends over 15 amino acids. Germline CDR1 is SEHNR and CDR2 is FQNEAQ (reference sequence). V shed 5 bases, J shed 4 bases, and the junction held 7 bases outside the gene matches.

This clone was found once. CDR3 nucleotide sequence: TGTGCCATCAGTGCGGGGGGGCGGGACTATGGCTACACCTTC. Encoded protein: CAISAGGRDYGYTF. The rearrangement joins TRBV10-3 to TRBJ1-2, with D maybe TRBD1 (6 bases). CDR3 length equals 14 residues. V lost 4 bases and J 3 bases, leaving 12 bases between the germline ends. Germline lookup yields CDR1 ENHRY and CDR2 SYGVKD.

The chain employs TRBV5-1 and TRBJ2-1; no clear D gene. V lost 0 bases to trimming and J lost 2 bases, with 6 bases between them. Germline V lookup: CDR1 SGHRS, CDR2 YFSETQ. The CDR3 extends over 14 amino acids. The CDR3, as DNA: TGCGCCAGCAGCTTGGGGCAAACCTACAATGAGCAGTTCTTC. This gives the protein CASSLGQTYNEQFF.

This clone was counted once. The same CDR3 arises from other DNA sequences in this sample as well. The J gene is TRBJ2-5, the V gene TRBV19; the D gene is possibly TRBD2 (6 bases). The germline gives CDR1 LNHDA, CDR2 SQIVND (reference sequence). Trimming took 6 bases from V and 2 from J, leaving 10 bases between them. The CDR3 consists of 13 residues. The CDR3 is CASSGGLQETQYF. CDR3 bases: TGTGCCAGTAGCGGGGGACTTCAAGAGACCCAGTACTTC.

V usage is TRBV15 and J usage is TRBJ1-1, with unresolved D. The ends were cut back, 3 bases at V and 0 bases at J, with 8 bases in the middle. Germline V gives CDR1 LNHNV, CDR2 YYDKDF (reference sequence). The CDR3 covers 14 residues. The CDR3 sequence: CATSRPQLNTEAFF. CDR3 coding DNA: TGTGCCACCAGCAGGCCGCAGTTGAACACTGAAGCTTTCTTT.

In this sample, this clone turned up once. V gene TRBV7-9 combines with J gene TRBJ2-3; 8 positions agree with TRBD2. CDR3 length equals 14 residues. CDR1 is SEHNR, CDR2 FQNEAQ, per germline (reference sequence). V trimming: 5 bases; J trimming: 0 bases; junction bases outside the gene matches: 1. DNA for the CDR3: TGTGCCAGCAGCCCTAGCGGGAGCACAGATACGCAGTATTTT. This codes for CASSPSGSTDTQYF.

The chain joins TRBV10-3 to TRBJ1-2, with 7 nucleotides matching TRBD1. The CDR3 sequence is 14 residues long. Germline values: CDR1 ENHRY, CDR2 SYGVKD. V trimming: 10 bases; J trimming: 9 bases; junction bases outside the gene matches: 17. The CDR3 nucleotides are TGTGCCACCCTCCGGACAGGACTCGGGATGAGCTACACCTTC. It yields the protein CATLRTGLGMSYTF.

V gene TRBV5-6 combines with J gene TRBJ2-2; 10 bases line up with TRBD2. Per germline, CDR1 SGHDT and CDR2 YYEEEE. Trimming removed 3 bases from V and 5 bases from J; junction bases left unmatched: 4. CDR3 length equals 15 residues. CDR3 protein: CASSSSGRVTGELFF. CDR3 DNA sequence: TGTGCCAGCAGCTCTAGCGGGAGAGTTACCGGGGAGCTGTTTTTT.

The gene calls are TRBV7-9 and TRBJ2-3; TRBD2 matches at 8 bases. The CDR3 length is 17 residues. Trimming at V came to 4 bases and at J to 2 bases, leaving 11 bases not matched to a gene. Germline CDR1 SEHNR, CDR2 FQNEAQ (reference sequence). CDR3 DNA: TGTGCCAGCAGCTCAACCTTGGGGCGGGGGGACACAGATACGCAGTATTTT. Encoded protein: CASSSTLGRGDTDTQYF.

This chain joins TRBV19 and TRBJ1-5, with D uncertain. Germline CDR1 and CDR2: LNHDA and SQIVND (reference sequence). The CDR3 runs to 15 residues. V was cut by 5 bases and J by 2 bases, with 13 bases left in between. CDR3 sequence (DNA): TGTGCCAGTAGTGAGTGGGAGGCGGGCAATCAGCCCCAGCATTTT. Protein: CASSEWEAGNQPQHF.

The genes are TRBV4-2 and TRBJ1-6, with D possibly TRBD1 on 5 matching bases. Trimming took off 0 bases at V and 10 bases at J, with 13 bases between the two ends. Germline CDR1 is LGHNA and CDR2 is YNFKEQ. This CDR3 has 15 amino acids. CDR3 residues: CASSQDSRVESPLHF. The CDR3 DNA follows: TGTGCCAGCAGCCAAGATTCCAGGGTGGAATCACCCCTCCACTTT.

The table lists this clone with a few counts. The chain is built from TRBV28 and TRBJ1-4; no definite D call. Germline V gives CDR1 MDHEN, CDR2 SYDVKM. The CDR3 extends over 15 amino acids. Trimming cost V 5 bases and J 8 bases, with 18 bases left between them. The CDR3 spells CASSAIVAGAEKLFF. In nucleotides, the CDR3 is TGTGCCAGCAGTGCCATCGTCGCGGGAGCAGAAAAACTGTTTTTT.

This clone was recorded a few times. The rearrangement uses TRBV7-2 and TRBJ2-7; 7 bases align to TRBD2. The CDR3 extends over 17 amino acids. V was pared by 1 base and J by 2 bases, with 11 bases of the junction left unmatched. Germline CDR1 reads SGHTA; CDR2 reads FQGNSA. This chain's CDR3 is CASSLEGSGHATYEQYF. CDR3 sequence (DNA): TGTGCCAGCAGCTTAGAGGGTAGCGGGCACGCCACCTACGAGCAGTACTTC.

The chain couples TRBV2 to TRBJ2-5; D not resolved. The J call may be faulty, since TRBJ2-7 better matches the DNA end. Germline V gene sequence: CDR1 SNHLY, CDR2 FYNNEI. The CDR3 is 12 residues long. The CDR3 here is CASSPSSYEQYF. The CDR3 coding sequence is TGTGCCAGCAGTCCGAGCTCCTACGAGCAGTACTTC.

The chain couples TRBV5-4 to TRBJ2-3; 10 bases are shared with TRBD2. Trimming took 4 bases from V and 6 from J; bases not matched to a gene: 8. The CDR3 is 15 amino acids. The germline gives CDR1 SGHNT, CDR2 YYREEE (reference sequence). CDR3 in amino acids: CASSIQAGGYDTQYF. The CDR3 bases are TGTGCCAGCAGCATCCAAGCGGGAGGGTACGATACGCAGTATTTT.

The chain carries TRBV6-5 and TRBJ1-2; D gene uncertain. This CDR3 is built from 14 residues. V lost 4 bases and J lost 4, with 13 bases in between. Germline loops: CDR1 MNHEY, CDR2 SVGAGI. The CDR3 coding sequence is TGTGCCAGCAGTTCGAACAGCCGCCCCTATGGCTACACCTTC. The encoded protein is CASSSNSRPYGYTF.

This chain connects TRBV5-6 to TRBJ2-2; 9 nucleotides line up with TRBD1. The V segment lost 6 bases and the J segment 7 bases; nucleotides outside the gene matches: 7. The germline V gene encodes CDR1 SGHDT and CDR2 YYEEEE. This CDR3 spans 14 amino acids. In nucleotides, the CDR3 is TGTGCCAGCATTGGACAGGGGTGGGGCGGGGAGCTGTTTTTT. Translating it yields CASIGQGWGGELFF.

This clone was counted only a few times. The chain employs TRBV7-2 and TRBJ2-7, with 7 bases lining up with TRBD2. The CDR3 contains 15 residues. From germline, CDR1 is SGHTA and CDR2 FQGNSA. The V segment lost 6 bases and the J segment 5 bases; nucleotides outside the gene matches: 13. CDR3 in DNA: TGTGCCAGCAGGTGGGGGGGGAGAGCTCTCCACGAGCAGTACTTC. Translating it yields CASRWGGRALHEQYF.

This clone turned up a few times. The V call is TRBV5-1, the J call TRBJ1-4; 8 positions match TRBD1. The V and J ends lost 5 bases and 0 bases, in that order; junction bases with no gene match: 3. The germline V gene has CDR1 SGHRS and CDR2 YFSETQ. The CDR3 runs 15 residues. In DNA form, the CDR3 reads TGCGCCAGCAGTGGACAGGGTGCAACTAATGAAAAACTGTTTTTT. It translates to CASSGQGATNEKLFF. Together with reference TRBV5-1 and TRBJ1-4, the CDR3 gives the full variable domain: KAGVTQTPRYLIKTRGQQVTLSCSPISGHRSVSWYQQTPGQGLQFLFEYFSETQRNKGNFPGRFSGRQFSNSRSEMNVSTLELGDSALYLCASSGQGATNEKLFFGSGTQLSVL.